The 12 T cell receptor beta chains below were found in one sample sequenced in a study of cytomegalovirus exposure and HLA in healthy donors. PCR was performed using 60 Vbeta and 13 Jbeta primers. Some clones are missing from TCRdb's copy, which holds only in-frame ones; the method was immunoSEQ multiplex PCR. The table has about 160,000 clones, approximately 80% seen once. Source material: PBMCs. Receptor source: a young man in good health and CMV-seropositive.

The J gene is TRBJ2-5, the V gene TRBV1; the D segment call TRBD2 is taken from the table without a DNA check. TRBV1 is deemed a pseudogene. This CDR3 contains 13 residues. CDR3 sequence: CTQSGGYQETQYF. The CDR3 DNA reads TGCACTCAAAGCGGGGGGTACCAAGAGACCCAGTACTTC.

The chain couples TRBV2 to TRBJ2-5; TRBD1 matches at 12 bases. CDR3 length: 15 amino acids. CDR1 and CDR2 from the germline V gene are SNHLY and FYNNEI. Trimming removed 4 bases from V and 4 bases from J; junction bases left unmatched: 4. The CDR3 loop reads CASSGDRGRGETQYF. The CDR3 DNA is TGTGCCAGCAGTGGGGACAGGGGGCGGGGAGAGACCCAGTACTTC.

The chain recombines TRBV11-2 with TRBJ2-5; 10 bases map to TRBD2. V was pared by 2 bases and J by 4 bases, with 7 bases of the junction left unmatched. This CDR3 spans 16 amino acids. Germline-derived CDR1 and CDR2 are SGHAT and FQNNGV. The CDR3 reads CASSLWERGGPETQYF. The CDR3 DNA reads as TGTGCCAGCAGCTTATGGGAGCGGGGGGGTCCAGAGACCCAGTACTTC.

The CDR3 spells CATSRQGAIQPQHF. As DNA, the CDR3 is TGTGCCACCAGCAGGCAGGGGGCGATTCAGCCCCAGCATTTT. The rearrangement joins TRBV15 to TRBJ1-5, with 8 bases identical to TRBD1. Germline loops: CDR1 LNHNV, CDR2 YYDKDF (reference sequence). The CDR3 sequence is 14 residues long. The V gene end was trimmed by 3 bases and the J gene end by 6 bases; junction bases not matched to a gene: 4.

The chain links TRBV2 to TRBJ2-5; maybe TRBD2 (7 bases). The CDR3 spans 13 residues. V lost 7 bases and J lost 1, with 10 bases in between. Germline assignment: CDR1 SNHLY and CDR2 FYNNEI. Written as DNA, the CDR3 is TGTGCCAGCACGAGGGGGGGCCAAGAGACCCAGTACTTC. Its translation is CASTRGGQETQYF.

As DNA, the CDR3 is TGCGCCAGCAGCTTGGGGACAGGGGTTTCCTACGAGCAGTACTTC. Amino acids: CASSLGTGVSYEQYF. The V gene is TRBV5-1, the J gene TRBJ2-7, with 9 bases that match TRBD1. CDR3 length: 15 residues. The J segment lost 1 base and the V segment lost 0 bases, leaving 2 bases of the junction unmatched. Germline V gene lookup returns CDR1 SGHRS and CDR2 YFSETQ.

Points on this clone: Other DNA variants within this sample encode the same CDR3. The chain uses TRBV9 and TRBJ1-1, with a possible D match to TRBD1 (5 bases). V dropped 0 bases and J dropped 5 bases, with 8 bases sitting between them. Germline V CDR1 and CDR2: SGDLS, YYNGEE. CDR3 length equals 13 residues. CDR3: CASSVGGDTEAFF. CDR3 sequence (DNA): TGTGCCAGCAGCGTAGGGGGGGATACTGAAGCTTTCTTT.

This chain connects TRBV4-1 to TRBJ2-7; 11 nucleotides line up with TRBD1. Trimming cost V 1 base and J 2 bases; bases outside gene matches: 4. This CDR3 has 16 amino acids. Per the germline V gene, CDR1 is MGHRA and CDR2 is YSYEKL. CDR3 bases: TGCGCCAGCAGCCAAGCACCGGGACAGGGGGCCTACGAGCAGTACTTC. Protein sequence: CASSQAPGQGAYEQYF.

This rearrangement joins TRBV7-2 to TRBJ2-4, with a tentative D call TRBD1 (5 bases). This CDR3 has 11 residues. CDR1 and CDR2 from the germline V gene are SGHTA and FQGNSA. The ends were cut back, 4 bases at V and 13 bases at J, with 11 bases in the middle. In DNA form, the CDR3 reads TGTGCCAGCAGCTCCAGGGTAGGGCAGTACTTC. Protein sequence: CASSSRVGQYF.

This clone was detected a few times. The V call is TRBV5-4, the J call TRBJ1-1, with a tentative D call TRBD1 (5 bases). The CDR3 extends over 13 amino acids. CDR1 is SGHNT, CDR2 YYREEE, per germline (reference sequence). V lost 4 bases to trimming and J lost 3 bases, with 10 bases between them. The CDR3 loop reads CASSPPTDTEAFF. The CDR3 nucleotides read TGTGCCAGCAGCCCACCGACAGACACTGAAGCTTTCTTT. Based on the CDR3 plus reference TRBV5-4 and TRBJ1-1, the full variable domain is ETGVTQSPTHLIKTRGQQVTLRCSSQSGHNTVSWYQQALGQGPQFIFQYYREEENGRGNFPPRFSGLQFPNYSSELNVNALELDDSALYLCASSPPTDTEAFFGQGTRLTVV.

In nucleotides, the CDR3 is TGTGCCAGCAGCCAAACCTTGGGGGCTGCAGATACGCAGTATTTT. This encodes CASSQTLGAADTQYF. The V gene is TRBV13, the J gene TRBJ2-3, with a weak D call TRBD1 (6 bases). CDR3 length equals 15 residues. From germline, CDR1 is PRHDT and CDR2 FYEKMQ (reference sequence). The V end was cut by 5 bases, the J end by 4 bases, with 16 bases between.

The chain recombines TRBV5-4 with TRBJ2-7; D is perhaps TRBD1 (6 bases). V was cut by 4 bases and J by 7 bases, with 24 bases left in between. This CDR3 has 16 residues. The germline V gene encodes CDR1 SGHNT and CDR2 YYREEE (reference sequence). The CDR3 loop is CASSPNSVQGSGEQYF. The CDR3 bases are TGTGCCAGCAGCCCCAACTCGGTCCAGGGGTCAGGAGAGCAGTACTTC.